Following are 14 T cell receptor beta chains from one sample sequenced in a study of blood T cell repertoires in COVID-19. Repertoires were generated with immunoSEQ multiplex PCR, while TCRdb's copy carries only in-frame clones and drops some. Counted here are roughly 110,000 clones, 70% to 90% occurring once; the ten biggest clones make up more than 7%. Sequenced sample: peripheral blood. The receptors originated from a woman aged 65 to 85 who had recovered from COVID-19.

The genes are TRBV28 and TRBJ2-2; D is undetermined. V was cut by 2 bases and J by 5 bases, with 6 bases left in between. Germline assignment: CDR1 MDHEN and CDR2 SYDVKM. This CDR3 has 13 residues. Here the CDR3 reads CASSLGQTGELFF. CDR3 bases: TGTGCCAGCAGTTTAGGGCAGACCGGGGAGCTGTTTTTT.

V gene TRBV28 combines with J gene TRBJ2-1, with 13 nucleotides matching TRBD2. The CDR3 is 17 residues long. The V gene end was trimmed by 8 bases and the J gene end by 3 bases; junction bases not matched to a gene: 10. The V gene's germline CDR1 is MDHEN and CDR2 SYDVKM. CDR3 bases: TGTGCCAGCGCTGGACTAGCGGGAGCCCGGGGCTACAATGAGCAGTTCTTC. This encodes CASAGLAGARGYNEQFF.

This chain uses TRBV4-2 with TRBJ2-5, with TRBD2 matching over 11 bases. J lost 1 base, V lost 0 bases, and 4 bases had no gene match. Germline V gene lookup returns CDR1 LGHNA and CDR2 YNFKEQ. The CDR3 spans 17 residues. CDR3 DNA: TGTGCCAGCAGCCAAGACCCAACTAGCGGGAGCCAAGAGACCCAGTACTTC. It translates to CASSQDPTSGSQETQYF.

The CDR3: CASSFLAGGADTQYF. The CDR3 nucleotides read TGTGCCAGCAGTTTCCTAGCGGGAGGGGCAGATACGCAGTATTTT. This chain connects TRBV28 to TRBJ2-3; TRBD2 aligns across 12 bases. The germline gives CDR1 MDHEN, CDR2 SYDVKM. The CDR3 is 15 amino acids. V trimming: 3 bases; J trimming: 4 bases; junction bases outside the gene matches: 2.

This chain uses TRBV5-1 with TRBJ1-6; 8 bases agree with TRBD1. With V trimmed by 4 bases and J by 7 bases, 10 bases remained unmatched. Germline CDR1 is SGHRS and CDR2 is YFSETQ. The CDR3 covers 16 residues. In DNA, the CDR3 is TGCGCCAGCAGCCCCCAGGGGGCCGGCGTCAATTCACCCCTCCACTTT. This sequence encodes CASSPQGAGVNSPLHF.

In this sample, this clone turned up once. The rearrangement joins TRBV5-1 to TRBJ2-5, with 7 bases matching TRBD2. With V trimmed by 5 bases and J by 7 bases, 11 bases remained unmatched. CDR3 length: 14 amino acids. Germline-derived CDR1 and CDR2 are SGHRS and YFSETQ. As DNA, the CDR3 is TGCGCCAGCAGGGAGAGTGGAGGGGAGGGGACCCAGTACTTC. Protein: CASRESGGEGTQYF.

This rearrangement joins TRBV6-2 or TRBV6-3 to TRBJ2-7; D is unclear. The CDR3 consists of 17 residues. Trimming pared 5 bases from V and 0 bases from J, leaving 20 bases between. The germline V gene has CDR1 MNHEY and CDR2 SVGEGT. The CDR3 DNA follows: TGTGCCAGCAGTGGAATTTTCTACGGGTTGGGCTCCTACGAGCAGTACTTC. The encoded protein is CASSGIFYGLGSYEQYF.

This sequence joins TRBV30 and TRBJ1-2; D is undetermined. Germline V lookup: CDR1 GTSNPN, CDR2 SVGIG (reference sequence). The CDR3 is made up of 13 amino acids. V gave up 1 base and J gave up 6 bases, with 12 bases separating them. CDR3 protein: CAWSGEGIDGYTF. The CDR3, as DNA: TGTGCCTGGAGTGGGGAGGGAATTGATGGCTACACCTTC.

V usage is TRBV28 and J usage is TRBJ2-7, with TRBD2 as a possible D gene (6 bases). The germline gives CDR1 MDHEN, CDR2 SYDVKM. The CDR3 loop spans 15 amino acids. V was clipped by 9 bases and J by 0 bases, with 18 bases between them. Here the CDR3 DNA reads TGTGCCAGTCGTGAACGGGACTTACTCTCCTACGAGCAGTACTTC. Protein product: CASRERDLLSYEQYF.

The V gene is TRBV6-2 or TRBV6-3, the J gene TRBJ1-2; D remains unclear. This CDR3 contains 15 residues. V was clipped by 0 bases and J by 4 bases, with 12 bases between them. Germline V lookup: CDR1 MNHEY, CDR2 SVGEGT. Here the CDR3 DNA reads TGTGCCAGCAGTTACTCGGGCAGCGGGCTCTATGGCTACACCTTC. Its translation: CASSYSGSGLYGYTF.

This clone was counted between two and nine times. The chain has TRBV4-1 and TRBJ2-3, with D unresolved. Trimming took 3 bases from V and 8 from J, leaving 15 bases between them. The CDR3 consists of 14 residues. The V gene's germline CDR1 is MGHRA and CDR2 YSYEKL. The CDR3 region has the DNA TGCGCCAGCAGCCACCTCGAGGCCCGTGGTACGCAGTATTTT. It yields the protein CASSHLEARGTQYF.

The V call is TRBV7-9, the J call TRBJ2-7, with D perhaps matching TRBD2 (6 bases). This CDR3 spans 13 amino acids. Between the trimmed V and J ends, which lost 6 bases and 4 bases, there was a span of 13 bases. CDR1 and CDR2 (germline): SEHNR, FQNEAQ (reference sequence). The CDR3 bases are TGTGCCAGCAGATCCTCAGCGGGTTACGAGCAGTACTTC. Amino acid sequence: CASRSSAGYEQYF.

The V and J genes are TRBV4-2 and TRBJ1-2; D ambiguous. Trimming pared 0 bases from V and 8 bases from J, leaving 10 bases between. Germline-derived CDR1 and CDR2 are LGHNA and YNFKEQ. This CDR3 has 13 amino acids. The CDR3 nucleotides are TGTGCCAGCAGCCAAGACTCCTCGGGGGGCTACACCTTC. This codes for CASSQDSSGGYTF.

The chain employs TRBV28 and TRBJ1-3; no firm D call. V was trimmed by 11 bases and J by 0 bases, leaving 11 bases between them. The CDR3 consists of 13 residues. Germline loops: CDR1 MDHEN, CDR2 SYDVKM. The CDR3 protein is CAVGLISGNTIYF. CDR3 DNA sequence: TGTGCCGTCGGACTGATCTCTGGAAACACCATATATTTT.